This record concerns one TCR beta chain sequence. Its antigen is not known. The CDR3 consists of 16 residues. V was clipped by 6 bases and J by 4 bases; unmatched bases: 9. CDR1 is MNHNY, CDR2 SVGAGI, per germline (reference sequence). The data belong to a study of memory CD4+ T cells and cytomegalovirus serostatus. Study in general: Healthy Belgian adult donors included about nine CMV-positive and more than 20 CMV-negative people.

Study findings and constraints: Each of approximately 63 CMV-associated TCRbeta sequences occurred in one to five individuals. Suggested: most of the CMV-linked TCR signature lies in CD4+ memory cells.

Clones were read by immunoSEQ multiplex PCR, and TCRdb kept only the in-frame ones, dropping some. The data contain 25,000 to 35,000 clones, approximately 72% of them singletons. Single viable CD3+CD4+CD8-CD45RO+ cells were sorted as the memory CD4+ T cells. The sequence was obtained from an adult in good health and CMV-seronegative. Some clones in this sample may be carry-over from other donors' samples. The V call is TRBV6-6, the J call TRBJ2-1, with 10 positions matching TRBD2. What was sequenced was memory CD4+ T cells from blood. CDR3 protein: CASRQQLAGTYNEQFF. For the CDR3, the DNA is TGTGCCAGCAGGCAACAACTAGCGGGGACTTACAATGAGCAGTTCTTC.